Presented here are 10 T cell receptor beta chains from one specimen sequenced in a study of T cell responses to AZD1222 COVID-19 vaccine. TCRdb keeps only in-frame clones here, not all; method: immunoSEQ multiplex PCR. The sample records 150,000 to 200,000 clones, about 92% being singletons. This material consisted of peripheral blood, taken on day 0 of AZD1222 vaccination. The receptor source for this set is an adult in good health.

The chain links TRBV9 to TRBJ2-2; 7 nucleotides align to TRBD1. Losses at the gene ends were 0 bases for V and 3 bases for J; bases not matched to a gene: 5. From germline, CDR1 is SGDLS and CDR2 YYNGEE. CDR3 size: 16 residues. In DNA form, the CDR3 reads TGTGCCAGCAGCGTAGGCGAGGGGGCCTACACCGGGGAGCTGTTTTTT. Protein: CASSVGEGAYTGELFF.

The V and J genes are TRBV20-1 and TRBJ1-4; D is possibly TRBD1 (6 bases). Germline CDR1 and CDR2: DFQATT and SNEGSKA (reference sequence). V lost 3 bases, J lost 4 bases, and 9 bases lay in between. The CDR3 runs to 13 residues. CDR3 sequence (DNA): TGCAGTGCTAGTGGAGGGGGTAATGAAAAACTGTTTTTT. This gives the protein CSASGGGNEKLFF.

V gene TRBV9 combines with J gene TRBJ2-1; 9 bases fit TRBD2. V was pared by 0 bases and J by 7 bases, with 2 bases of the junction left unmatched. The germline gives CDR1 SGDLS, CDR2 YYNGEE. This CDR3 is built from 14 residues. The CDR3 DNA follows: TGTGCCAGCAGCGTAGGGGGACTAGCAAATGAGCAGTTCTTC. Its protein is CASSVGGLANEQFF.

The chain combines TRBV19 with TRBJ1-4, with no clear D. Germline CDR1 LNHDA, CDR2 SQIVND (reference sequence). V lost 4 bases and J lost 8, with 17 bases in between. CDR3 length equals 15 residues. The DNA of the CDR3 is TGTGCCAGTAGTAATGGTGACATACCCTCCGAAAAACTGTTTTTT. Translation gives CASSNGDIPSEKLFF.

The chain has TRBV5-1 and TRBJ2-3; D is perhaps TRBD1 (6 bases). Germline values: CDR1 SGHRS, CDR2 YFSETQ. The CDR3 is made up of 16 amino acids. Trimming removed 4 bases from V and 3 bases from J, with 18 bases in between. The CDR3 nucleotides read TGCGCCAGCAGCCCTGGTGGGGGCCCCGGGACAGATACGCAGTATTTT. The encoded protein is CASSPGGGPGTDTQYF.

The gene calls are TRBV6-2 or TRBV6-3 and TRBJ1-2; 7 bases align to TRBD1. This CDR3 is built from 16 residues. V trimming: 0 bases; J trimming: 8 bases; junction bases outside the gene matches: 12. The germline CDR1 and CDR2 sequences are MNHEY and SVGEGT. The CDR3 protein is CASSYSRRGQTRGYTF. The CDR3 bases are TGTGCCAGCAGTTACTCGAGAAGGGGGCAGACGCGCGGCTACACCTTC.

The rearrangement uses TRBV30 and TRBJ1-3; D gene ambiguous. The CDR3 has 12 amino acids. V gave up 4 bases and J gave up 3 bases, with 7 bases separating them. Germline assignment: CDR1 GTSNPN and CDR2 SVGIG (reference sequence). The CDR3 sequence is CAWNPGGNTIYF. The CDR3 nucleotides read TGTGCCTGGAACCCGGGTGGAAACACCATATATTTT.

Remarks on this clone: The sample contains more than one DNA sequence encoding this CDR3. The chain is built from TRBV19 and TRBJ1-4, with TRBD1 identical over 9 bases. The V and J ends lost 6 bases and 0 bases, in that order; junction bases with no gene match: 2. The CDR3 length is 15 residues. Germline assignment: CDR1 LNHDA and CDR2 SQIVND (reference sequence). The chain's CDR3 is CASRDRGATNEKLFF. CDR3 in DNA: TGTGCCAGTAGGGACAGGGGTGCAACTAATGAAAAACTGTTTTTT.

The CDR3: CASSYNAGPSYEQYF. CDR3 nucleotide sequence: TGTGCCAGCAGTTACAACGCAGGGCCCTCCTACGAGCAGTACTTC. J is TRBJ2-7 and V is TRBV6-5; weak D call: TRBD1 (5 bases). Per the germline V gene, CDR1 is MNHEY and CDR2 is SVGAGI. This CDR3 comprises 15 residues. V was shortened by 2 bases and J by 0 bases, with 11 bases between the two germline ends.

V is TRBV6-1 and J is TRBJ1-2, with 9 bases identical to TRBD1. The germline V gene encodes CDR1 MNHNS and CDR2 SASEGT. CDR3 size: 16 residues. J gave up 6 bases and V 4 bases, and 12 bases lay outside the gene matches. CDR3 DNA: TGTGCCAGCAGTGCCCTTCCGGGACAGGGAAAGAATGGCTACACCTTC. Encoded protein: CASSALPGQGKNGYTF.